The T cell receptor beta chain under discussion was sequenced for a study of shared clonotypes between healthy human individuals. Libraries were prepared by immunoSEQ multiplex PCR; TCRdb keeps only in-frame clonotypes and omits some of them. Of over a million clones listed, roughly 97% were seen once; the top ten hold approximately 1.1%. Between the trimmed V and J ends, which lost 3 bases and 3 bases, there was a span of 11 bases. Germline V gene data show CDR1 as ENHRY and CDR2 as SYGVKD. The CDR3 consists of 14 residues. The gene calls are TRBV10-3 and TRBJ1-2; D is uncertain. Sequenced material: naive CD4+ T cells sorted from blood. Subset denoted: CD45RA+ positively selected. The origin of this receptor is a man younger than 40 in good health. CDR3 sequence reads: CAISEKEGHYGYTF. The CDR3 nucleotides are TGTGCCATCAGTGAAAAGGAGGGTCACTATGGCTACACCTTC.